This T cell receptor beta chain stems from a study of cytomegalovirus exposure and HLA in healthy donors. Whole-study results and caveats: Cytomegalovirus status was reportedly diagnosed by the classifier with high specificity and sensitivity. In a later analysis, first-cohort TCR clusters were found to tend to co-occur in the approximately 110 validation repertoires.

On this clone: What it recognizes is unknown.

Germline V CDR1 and CDR2: LNHDA, SQIVND (reference sequence). The CDR3 spans 14 residues. V was cut by 5 bases and J by 2 bases, with 7 bases left in between. TCRdb keeps only in-frame clones here, not all; method: immunoSEQ multiplex PCR. Here the sample spans 97,000 or so clones, 87% being singletons. The sample comprised PBMCs. This chain uses TRBV19 with TRBJ2-6, with no clear D. The origin of this receptor is a woman aged 25-40 years in good health and CMV-seronegative. DNA of the CDR3: TGTGCCAGTAGTCCATACACTGGGGCCAACGTCCTGACTTTC. As protein: CASSPYTGANVLTF.